The 21 T cell receptor beta chains listed next were all sequenced from one sample in a study of technical replicates of blood from several donors. Only in-frame clones appear in the TCRdb table, and some are missing; sequencing was by immunoSEQ multiplex PCR. The sample includes about 44,000 clones, approximately 96% of them seen just once. Sample: T cells isolated from PBMCs. The receptors shown here come from a human donor in good health.

This clone was counted only a few times. This chain connects TRBV14 to TRBJ1-1; D remains unclear. Trimming cost V 2 bases and J 5 bases, with 18 bases left between them. The CDR3 spans 16 residues. From germline, CDR1 is SGHDN and CDR2 FVKESK. CDR3 DNA sequence: TGTGCCAGCAGCCAACTTACAGAGCAGGCCGGAACTGAAGCTTTCTTT. Translated, it gives CASSQLTEQAGTEAFF.

The rearrangement uses TRBV6-1 and TRBJ2-7, with TRBD2 matching 11 bases. The CDR3 is 14 residues long. Germline assignment: CDR1 MNHNS and CDR2 SASEGT. Trimming cost V 5 bases and J 2 bases; bases outside gene matches: 2. CDR3 in DNA: TGTGCCAGCAGTCCGGGACTAGCGGCCTACGAGCAGTACTTC. Encoded protein: CASSPGLAAYEQYF.

The DNA for the CDR3 is TGTGCCAGCAGCCTCAGGGTCCAAGGAAACACCATATATTTT. It encodes CASSLRVQGNTIYF. The chain recombines TRBV11-2 with TRBJ1-3, with TRBD1 as a possible D gene (5 bases). There are 14 residues in the CDR3. V was cut by 5 bases and J by 4 bases, with 12 bases left in between. Germline V gene data show CDR1 as SGHAT and CDR2 as FQNNGV.

The chain has TRBV15 and TRBJ1-3; the D gene is possibly TRBD1 (5 bases). Germline CDR1 reads LNHNV; CDR2 reads YYDKDF (reference sequence). V dropped 1 base and J dropped 0 bases, with 7 bases sitting between them. This CDR3 is built from 15 residues. Here the CDR3 DNA reads TGTGCCACCAGCAGAGGACAGATCTCTGGAAACACCATATATTTT. Residues: CATSRGQISGNTIYF.

J is TRBJ2-7 and V is TRBV7-2; possibly TRBD2 for D (6 bases). CDR1 is SGHTA, CDR2 FQGNSA, per germline. The CDR3 extends over 15 amino acids. V lost 5 bases to trimming and J lost 6 bases, with 20 bases between them. CDR3 sequence: CASSGKLRGGSEQYF. The CDR3 nucleotides read TGTGCCAGCAGCGGCAAATTGAGGGGAGGAAGCGAGCAGTACTTC.

V gene TRBV4-2 combines with J gene TRBJ2-3; 8 nucleotides align to TRBD2. Trimming removed 2 bases from V and 3 bases from J; junction bases left unmatched: 4. This CDR3 contains 15 residues. Looked up from germline, CDR1 is LGHNA and CDR2 is YNFKEQ. CDR3 in DNA: TGTGCCAGCAGCCAAAGTAGCGGGGAAACAGATACGCAGTATTTT. This codes for CASSQSSGETDTQYF.

J is TRBJ1-2 and V is TRBV20-1; maybe TRBD1 (5 bases). The CDR3 is made up of 11 amino acids. CDR1 is DFQATT and CDR2 is SNEGSKA in the germline V gene (reference sequence). V shed 3 bases and J shed 5 bases, with 7 bases lying between them. CDR3 DNA sequence: TGCAGTGCTAGGGGGGGTTATGGCTACACCTTC. This translates into CSARGGYGYTF.

The V and J genes are TRBV30 and TRBJ2-5; 10 bases are shared with TRBD2. The junction had 10 bases not matched to a gene; V was cut back by 1 base and J by 5 bases. This CDR3 comprises 16 residues. In germline, CDR1 is GTSNPN, CDR2 SVGIG (reference sequence). This chain's CDR3 is CAWSAGTSAGTETQYF. In DNA, the CDR3 is TGTGCCTGGAGTGCCGGGACTAGCGCCGGAACGGAGACCCAGTACTTC.

With regard to this clone: The junction departs from germline at one end; a sequencing error may be responsible. This sequence joins TRBV7-7 and TRBJ2-1; possible D gene TRBD2, 6 bases. Germline V gives CDR1 SSHAT, CDR2 FNYEAQ (reference sequence). The CDR3 has 15 amino acids. The CDR3 DNA reads as TGTGCTAGCAGCTTAAACCGGGAGTCTTACAATGAGCAGTTCTTC. Residues: CASSLNRESYNEQFF.

The chain couples TRBV28 to TRBJ2-7; TRBD1 agrees at 7 bases. The CDR3 consists of 14 residues. V was clipped by 3 bases and J by 3 bases; unmatched bases: 5. Looked up from germline, CDR1 is MDHEN and CDR2 is SYDVKM. The CDR3 region has the DNA TGTGCCAGCAGTTTGACAGGGCGCAACTACGAGCAGTACTTC. It translates to CASSLTGRNYEQYF.

The chain has TRBV5-1 and TRBJ2-3; possible D gene TRBD1, 5 bases. Trimming cost V 2 bases and J 5 bases, with 12 bases left between them. Per germline, CDR1 SGHRS and CDR2 YFSETQ. The CDR3 is made up of 14 amino acids. DNA of the CDR3: TGCGCCAGCAGCTTCAACGGTAGGGGAGATACGCAGTATTTT. The encoded protein is CASSFNGRGDTQYF.

Here the CDR3 DNA reads TGTGCCAGCAGTTACTCCCACGACAGGGGGAACGAGCAGTACTTC. Residues: CASSYSHDRGNEQYF. The chain has TRBV6-6 and TRBJ2-7, with 9 bases lining up with TRBD1. V gave up 0 bases and J gave up 5 bases; unmatched junction bases: 5. The CDR3 runs 15 residues. Germline CDR1 MNHNY, CDR2 SVGAGI (reference sequence).

The V gene is TRBV20-1, the J gene TRBJ2-3, with no clear D. The CDR3 extends over 11 amino acids. Deletions cut 4 bases from V and 0 bases from J, with 2 bases between. Germline CDR1 is DFQATT and CDR2 is SNEGSKA (reference sequence). The CDR3: CSAISTDTQYF. The CDR3 DNA sequence: TGCAGTGCTATAAGCACAGATACGCAGTATTTT.

This sequence joins TRBV5-6 and TRBJ2-1; D remains unclear. Trimming cost V 4 bases and J 2 bases, with 4 bases left between them. Per the germline V gene, CDR1 is SGHDT and CDR2 is YYEEEE. The CDR3 runs to 12 residues. Here the CDR3 reads CASSLAYNEQFF. The CDR3 DNA is TGTGCCAGCAGCCTCGCCTACAATGAGCAGTTCTTC.

The V and J genes are TRBV28 and TRBJ1-4; the D gene is possibly TRBD1 (5 bases). Germline V gene data show CDR1 as MDHEN and CDR2 as SYDVKM. The CDR3 has 13 amino acids. V lost 1 base, J lost 7 bases, and 7 bases lay in between. The chain's CDR3 is CASSLFRGEKLFF. The DNA for the CDR3 is TGTGCCAGCAGTTTATTTAGGGGTGAAAAACTGTTTTTT. Drawing the rest from reference TRBV28 and TRBJ1-4, the complete variable domain is DVKVTQSSRYLVKRTGEKVFLECVQDMDHENMFWYRQDPGLGLRLIYFSYDVKMKEKGDIPEGYSVSREKKERFSLILESASTNQTSMYLCASSLFRGEKLFFGSGTQLSVL.

The rearrangement joins TRBV29-1 to TRBJ1-2; TRBD1 agrees at 7 bases. Germline CDR1 SQVTM, CDR2 ANQGSEA. CDR3 size: 18 residues. V lost 7 bases and J lost 0; bases outside the gene matches: 20. In nucleotides, the CDR3 is TGCAGCGCATCTCTAGGGACAGCCGTCGCTCTAGCTAACTATGGCTACACCTTC. Protein: CSASLGTAVALANYGYTF.

The genes are TRBV9 and TRBJ2-7, with D perhaps TRBD1 (6 bases). Trimming took off 4 bases at V and 0 bases at J, with 14 bases between the two ends. The CDR3 runs to 15 residues. CDR1 and CDR2 from the germline V gene are SGDLS and YYNGEE. The CDR3 loop is CASSPGQRSSYEQYF. The CDR3 nucleotides read TGTGCCAGCAGCCCTGGACAGCGGAGCTCCTACGAGCAGTACTTC.

The chain recombines TRBV9 with TRBJ2-1; 8 bases align to TRBD1. The CDR3 is made up of 16 amino acids. V lost 4 bases to trimming and J lost 0 bases; unmatched junction nucleotides: 6. Germline V CDR1 and CDR2: SGDLS, YYNGEE. CDR3 DNA sequence: TGTGCCAGCAGCCCGAGACAGGGGAGCTCCTACAATGAGCAGTTCTTC. Amino acid sequence: CASSPRQGSSYNEQFF.

This clone has only one observation. This sequence joins TRBV9 and TRBJ1-1, with D hard to call. There are 15 residues in the CDR3. The V gene's germline CDR1 is SGDLS and CDR2 YYNGEE. The V end lost 0 bases, the J end lost 4 bases, and 13 bases lay between the germline ends. This CDR3 reads CASSVEVAAGTEAFF. DNA for the CDR3: TGTGCCAGCAGCGTAGAGGTAGCGGCCGGCACTGAAGCTTTCTTT.

The V call is TRBV7-8, the J call TRBJ2-7; the match to TRBD2 covers 12 bases. V gave up 1 base and J gave up 4 bases; unmatched junction bases: 2. CDR1 and CDR2 (germline): SGHVS, FQNEAQ. The CDR3 loop spans 15 amino acids. The CDR3 loop is CASSLGLAGGYEQYF. For the CDR3, the DNA is TGTGCCAGCAGCTTAGGGCTAGCGGGAGGGTACGAGCAGTACTTC.

V is TRBV11-2 and J is TRBJ2-1; D unresolved. The V end lost 0 bases, the J end lost 4 bases, and 7 bases lay between the germline ends. The length of the CDR3 is 14 residues. CDR1 is SGHAT, CDR2 FQNNGV, per germline. CDR3 in DNA: TGTGCCAGCAGCTTAGATCAGGCTTACAATGAGCAGTTCTTC. Protein sequence: CASSLDQAYNEQFF.